The clone carrying this TCR beta chain appeared once. The authors reverse transcribed about 0.5 to 1 ug RNA with random hexamers. TCRdb re-called the immunoSEQ multiplex PCR reads through MiXCR, storing one row per CDR3 protein. The sample includes 110,000 to 150,000 distinct CDR3 sequences, nearly 97% of them seen just once. This record belongs to a study of CD8 T cells in Susac syndrome. Trimming stripped 6 bases from V and 6 bases from J, with 30 bases between. Looked up from germline, CDR1 is SQVTM and CDR2 is ANQGSEA. This CDR3 comprises 17 residues. The diagnostic criteria for definite or probable disease, as recently defined, were met by the patients with Susac syndrome.

The chain joins TRBV29-1 to TRBJ2-7, with D perhaps matching TRBD1 or TRBD2 (5 bases each). The TCR comes from a human donor with Susac syndrome. Sequencing input: CD4+ T cells from PBMCs. The CDR3 bases are TGCAGCGTCCCTGGGGCCCCCCTGTTGACAGCAGGGAGCGAGCAGTACTTC. Amino acids: CSVPGAPLLTAGSEQYF.